Listed below are T cell receptor beta chains from one sample, sequenced in a study of identical twins. One entry per CDR3 protein results from TCRdb running MiXCR on the 5' RACE reads. The table records about 220,000 distinct CDR3 sequences, 5.5% to 7.5% of them present only once. These same records also appear under a second study, on T cells expressing NK-cell markers.

The sequencing sample was made of CD8+ T cells sorted from blood. The source is a woman between 18 and 30 years old in good health. The conserved cysteine and the conserved F or W are not part of the CDR3 here. Rows may omit the clone size; those that give it use once, few, many or a size class.

V gene: TRBV30; clone size: .; CDR3 length: 12; CDR3 protein: AWTGTSGANEQF
V gene: TRBV7-6; clone size: .; CDR3 length: 11; CDR3 protein: ASSTSTPPEQF
V gene: TRBV5-6; clone size: .; CDR3 length: 14; CDR3 protein: ASSSAEVYLSYEQY
V gene: TRBV27; clone size: many; CDR3 length: 13; CDR3 protein: ASSWTGGMNTEAF
V gene: TRBV4-2; clone size: few; CDR3 length: 16; CDR3 protein: ASSRGVGPGGPTDTQY
V gene: TRBV4-3; clone size: .; CDR3 length: 13; CDR3 protein: ASSQGLAGFNEQF
V gene: TRBV21-1; clone size: few; CDR3 length: 11; CDR3 protein: ASSKVGQHEAF
V gene: TRBV6-2/TRBV6-3; clone size: .; CDR3 length: 10; CDR3 protein: ASSYFGVEAF
V gene: TRBV6-4; clone size: few; CDR3 length: 12; CDR3 protein: ASSALAGGDEQF
V gene: TRBV3-1; clone size: many; CDR3 length: 14; CDR3 protein: ASSPPVAARRETQY
V gene: TRBV7-2; clone size: .; CDR3 length: 12; CDR3 protein: ASSFGVGDQPQH
V gene: TRBV6-5; clone size: .; CDR3 length: 11; CDR3 protein: ASSFRSYNEQF
V gene: TRBV29-1; clone size: many; CDR3 length: 14; CDR3 protein: SVVGASGRGSDEQY
V gene: TRBV5-6; clone size: many; CDR3 length: 11; CDR3 protein: ASSFQGINEQY
V gene: TRBV25-1; clone size: many; CDR3 length: 13; CDR3 protein: ASSEWAGGDNEQF
V gene: TRBV5-6; clone size: few; CDR3 length: 12; CDR3 protein: ASSLVSSNQPQH
V gene: TRBV7-9; clone size: many; CDR3 length: 11; CDR3 protein: ASSPTGTDGYT
V gene: TRBV9; clone size: few; CDR3 length: 13; CDR3 protein: ASSPGTGGYQPQH
V gene: TRBV9; clone size: .; CDR3 length: 14; CDR3 protein: ASTPVGGDNTGELF
V gene: TRBV20-1; clone size: .; CDR3 length: 13; CDR3 protein: SARSREGPVETQY
V gene: TRBV12-3/TRBV12-4; clone size: .; CDR3 length: 15; CDR3 protein: ASSLVPGLAGQETQY
V gene: TRBV12-3/TRBV12-4; clone size: few; CDR3 length: 10; CDR3 protein: ASSSHHYGYT
V gene: TRBV29-1; clone size: many; CDR3 length: 11; CDR3 protein: SVEYRDPYEQY
V gene: TRBV9; clone size: many; CDR3 length: 12; CDR3 protein: ASSATGSNQPQH
V gene: TRBV11-1; clone size: few; CDR3 length: 18; CDR3 protein: ASSRTSGGFPPSSYNEQF
V gene: TRBV9; clone size: few; CDR3 length: 13; CDR3 protein: ASCPSGEGQETQY
V gene: TRBV7-8; clone size: .; CDR3 length: 13; CDR3 protein: ASSLELAGHGELF
V gene: TRBV4-3; clone size: few; CDR3 length: 13; CDR3 protein: ASSRGGGSYNEQF
V gene: TRBV27; clone size: few; CDR3 length: 15; CDR3 protein: ASRSPRTGNMNTEAF
V gene: TRBV7-9; clone size: many; CDR3 length: 11; CDR3 protein: ASSLGVDSPLH
V gene: TRBV20-1; clone size: .; CDR3 length: 11; CDR3 protein: SASDGLAREQY
V gene: TRBV29-1; clone size: many; CDR3 length: 11; CDR3 protein: SVVNEDSYEQY
V gene: TRBV7-9; clone size: .; CDR3 length: 12; CDR3 protein: ASSAGRRGTEAF
V gene: TRBV9; clone size: few; CDR3 length: 12; CDR3 protein: ASSVVVAGTEQF
V gene: TRBV4-2; clone size: few; CDR3 length: 13; CDR3 protein: ASMSTPATYNEQF
V gene: TRBV9; clone size: .; CDR3 length: 14; CDR3 protein: ASSVGSSGEADTQY
V gene: TRBV11-2; clone size: many; CDR3 length: 10; CDR3 protein: ASSLGGAPPF
V gene: TRBV6-1; clone size: many; CDR3 length: 13; CDR3 protein: ASSEAAGGPDTQY
V gene: TRBV5-1; clone size: .; CDR3 length: 14; CDR3 protein: ASSLETGTGSYEQY
V gene: TRBV20-1; clone size: few; CDR3 length: 12; CDR3 protein: SALRDRDTGELF
V gene: TRBV7-9; clone size: many; CDR3 length: 13; CDR3 protein: ASSLDRGLVDGYT
V gene: TRBV27; clone size: .; CDR3 length: 13; CDR3 protein: ASSLRGSFSYEQY
V gene: TRBV30; clone size: few; CDR3 length: 10; CDR3 protein: AWSVGGQPQH
V gene: TRBV6-1; clone size: few; CDR3 length: 13; CDR3 protein: ASTGTDYSNQPQH
V gene: TRBV9; clone size: .; CDR3 length: 14; CDR3 protein: ASSSPQRMGQETQY
V gene: TRBV20-1; clone size: few; CDR3 length: 11; CDR3 protein: SAGEGNTGELF
V gene: TRBV6-4; clone size: .; CDR3 length: 13; CDR3 protein: ASSDSFYRPDTQY
V gene: TRBV6-5; clone size: .; CDR3 length: 14; CDR3 protein: ASSYSTGASTGELF
V gene: TRBV12-3/TRBV12-4; clone size: few; CDR3 length: 11; CDR3 protein: ASSLSWASEQY
V gene: TRBV12-3/TRBV12-4; clone size: many; CDR3 length: 10; CDR3 protein: ASSLLTNEQY
V gene: TRBV5-1; clone size: .; CDR3 length: 14; CDR3 protein: ASSAEGGGANYGYT
V gene: TRBV7-6; clone size: few; CDR3 length: 14; CDR3 protein: ASSLVPAGVSNEQF
V gene: TRBV5-1; clone size: few; CDR3 length: 12; CDR3 protein: ASSLMDRDYGYT
V gene: TRBV3-1; clone size: .; CDR3 length: 15; CDR3 protein: ASCQEVPWTHGSEQF
V gene: TRBV2; clone size: many; CDR3 length: 13; CDR3 protein: ASSAPGDSHQPQH
V gene: TRBV5-1; clone size: .; CDR3 length: 11; CDR3 protein: ASIAPNTGELF
V gene: TRBV27; clone size: .; CDR3 length: 12; CDR3 protein: ASSFGVANYGYT
V gene: TRBV7-9; clone size: many; CDR3 length: 13; CDR3 protein: ASSPKGQGAGEQY
V gene: TRBV4-3; clone size: many; CDR3 length: 17; CDR3 protein: ASSQDRGGGPLNTGELF
V gene: TRBV3-1; clone size: few; CDR3 length: 13; CDR3 protein: ASSQTGGPNYGYT